Listed here are 30 T cell receptor beta chains from one sample, sequenced in a study of blood T cell repertoires in COVID-19. Using immunoSEQ multiplex PCR, the repertoire was profiled, and TCRdb retains in-frame clones only, with some absent. The table lists about 190,000 clones, around four fifths of them singletons. Sequenced material: peripheral blood. These receptors came from a woman in her thirties with acute or convalescent COVID-19.

V and J are TRBV5-1 and TRBJ1-1; D remains unclear. The CDR3 is made up of 13 amino acids. V lost 0 bases and J 8 bases, leaving 11 bases between the germline ends. Germline assignment: CDR1 SGHRS and CDR2 YFSETQ. Here the CDR3 DNA reads TGCGCCAGCAGCTTGGCCGGTGGTCAAGAAGCTTTCTTT. Encoded protein: CASSLAGGQEAFF.

V usage is TRBV5-1 and J usage is TRBJ2-3, with 8 bases that match TRBD1. Germline CDR1 SGHRS, CDR2 YFSETQ. V trimming: 2 bases; J trimming: 0 bases; junction bases outside the gene matches: 5. CDR3 length equals 16 residues. The CDR3 coding sequence is TGCGCCAGCAGCTTACAGGGGGAGTCTAGCACAGATACGCAGTATTTT. It codes for CASSLQGESSTDTQYF.

The genes are TRBV19 and TRBJ1-2; no reliable D call. CDR3 length: 12 amino acids. V gave up 7 bases and J gave up 8 bases, with 14 bases separating them. Germline-derived CDR1 and CDR2 are LNHDA and SQIVND (reference sequence). The CDR3 sequence: CASTPQFGGYTF. CDR3 DNA: TGTGCCAGTACGCCCCAATTCGGGGGCTACACCTTC. Filled out from reference TRBV19 and TRBJ1-2, the complete variable domain reads DGGITQSPKYLFRKEGQNVTLSCEQNLNHDAMYWYRQDPGQGLRLIYYSQIVNDFQKGDIAEGYSVSREKKESFPLTVTSAQKNPTAFYLCASTPQFGGYTFGSGTRLTVV.

The chain employs TRBV25-1 and TRBJ1-3; no reliable D call. Germline V gene data show CDR1 as MGHDK and CDR2 as SYGVNS. Between the trimmed V and J ends, which lost 4 bases and 5 bases, there was a span of 9 bases. This CDR3 contains 13 residues. CDR3 DNA: TGTGCCAGCAGTGGGGAGGGAAGAAACACCATATATTTT. Amino acids: CASSGEGRNTIYF.

CDR3 nucleotide sequence: TGTGCCAGTAGCCATCTACAGGAGGGAACTGAAGCTTTCTTT. It encodes CASSHLQEGTEAFF. The J gene is TRBJ1-1, the V gene TRBV19; D perhaps matches TRBD1 (5 bases). CDR3 length equals 14 residues. Between the trimmed V and J ends, which lost 6 bases and 5 bases, there was a span of 16 bases. The germline gives CDR1 LNHDA, CDR2 SQIVND (reference sequence).

The chain employs TRBV7-9 and TRBJ1-6; tentatively, D is TRBD1 (6 bases). Trimming removed 3 bases from V and 6 bases from J, with 12 bases in between. Germline V gene sequence: CDR1 SEHNR, CDR2 FQNEAQ (reference sequence). This CDR3 has 15 amino acids. The CDR3 coding sequence is TGTGCCAGCAGCTTTGGCAGGGGTGCTAATTCACCCCTCCACTTT. This gives the protein CASSFGRGANSPLHF.

A single count supports this clone. CDR3 loop: CASSLRGLEETQYF. The CDR3 bases are TGTGCCAGCAGCTTAAGGGGGCTGGAAGAGACCCAGTACTTC. This rearrangement joins TRBV7-3 to TRBJ2-5, with a tentative D call TRBD1 (6 bases). This CDR3 comprises 14 residues. Per germline, CDR1 SGHTA and CDR2 FQGTGA. V shed 1 base and J shed 3 bases, with 9 bases lying between them.

This clone was observed a few times. The chain employs TRBV7-2 and TRBJ2-5, with a possible D match to TRBD1 (6 bases). This CDR3 is 15 amino acids long. V lost 2 bases and J lost 5, with 15 bases in between. Per germline, CDR1 SGHTA and CDR2 FQGNSA. CDR3 protein: CASSLQVSGVETQYF. In nucleotides, the CDR3 is TGTGCCAGCAGCTTACAGGTTTCAGGGGTGGAGACCCAGTACTTC.

This clone appeared once. The CDR3 region is CASGRPSTGGYTF. CDR3 nucleotide sequence: TGTGCCAGTGGCCGACCTTCCACGGGGGGCTACACCTTC. V is TRBV28 and J is TRBJ1-2; no clear D gene. V was cut by 9 bases and J by 8 bases, with 19 bases left in between. Germline V gene sequence: CDR1 MDHEN, CDR2 SYDVKM. The CDR3 runs to 13 residues.

The chain uses TRBV5-1 and TRBJ1-2; TRBD1 matches 9 bases. Germline-derived CDR1 and CDR2 are SGHRS and YFSETQ. The CDR3 spans 15 residues. V shed 4 bases, J shed 10 bases, and the junction held 14 bases outside the gene matches. The CDR3 is CASSPIFGQGSHYTF. In nucleotides, the CDR3 is TGCGCCAGCAGCCCTATTTTCGGACAGGGGAGTCACTACACCTTC.

This clone was recorded only once. This sequence joins TRBV20-1 and TRBJ2-5; 10 bases are a match to TRBD2. Per germline, CDR1 DFQATT and CDR2 SNEGSKA (reference sequence). The trim removed 3 bases at V and 2 bases at J, leaving 6 bases unmatched. The CDR3 sequence is 15 residues long. CDR3 amino acids: CSASNPSGRQETQYF. CDR3 bases: TGCAGTGCTAGTAATCCTAGCGGGAGACAAGAGACCCAGTACTTC.

The chain employs TRBV29-1 and TRBJ2-3, with 7 bases matching TRBD1. The germline V gene has CDR1 SQVTM and CDR2 ANQGSEA. The CDR3 is made up of 12 amino acids. Losses at the gene ends were 7 bases for V and 7 bases for J; bases not matched to a gene: 8. In nucleotides, the CDR3 is TGCAGCGGTAACAGGGGCCGGAATACGCAGTATTTT. It encodes CSGNRGRNTQYF.

This clone was seen just once. The chain recombines TRBV7-6 with TRBJ1-4; D gene uncertain. Germline CDR1 SGHVS, CDR2 FNYEAQ. Deletions cut 3 bases from V and 8 bases from J, with 7 bases between. The CDR3 loop spans 12 amino acids. Here the CDR3 DNA reads TGTGCCAGCAGCTTGAGCAGGGAAAAACTGTTTTTT. It encodes CASSLSREKLFF.

The J gene is TRBJ1-5, the V gene TRBV28, with a possible D match to TRBD1 (5 bases). Germline loops: CDR1 MDHEN, CDR2 SYDVKM. The V gene lost 3 bases and the J gene lost 6 bases, with 12 bases spanning the gap. CDR3 length: 14 amino acids. CDR3 in DNA: TGTGCCAGCAGTTTGGGGGGGGTGATTCAGCCCCAGCATTTT. Its protein is CASSLGGVIQPQHF.

This rearrangement joins TRBV4-3 to TRBJ2-7, with D possibly matching TRBD1 (6 bases). V dropped 8 bases and J dropped 4 bases, with 12 bases sitting between them. Per germline, CDR1 LGHNA and CDR2 YSLEER. This CDR3 contains 12 residues. CDR3: CASPAGAYEQYF. The CDR3 DNA sequence: TGCGCCAGCCCGGCAGGGGCATACGAGCAGTACTTC.

The rearrangement links TRBV6-5 to TRBJ2-3, with 13 nucleotides matching TRBD2. Germline assignment: CDR1 MNHEY and CDR2 SVGAGI. V was clipped by 5 bases and J by 5 bases; unmatched bases: 4. The CDR3 has 15 amino acids. CDR3 loop: CASSQTSGRLDTQYF. CDR3 coding DNA: TGTGCCAGCAGTCAGACTAGCGGGAGGTTAGATACGCAGTATTTT.

The chain carries TRBV29-1 and TRBJ2-6; D is unclear. Germline V gene sequence: CDR1 SQVTM, CDR2 ANQGSEA. The CDR3 contains 14 residues. V shed 4 bases and J shed 9 bases, with 16 bases lying between them. CDR3 region: CSVVTPGKDNVLTF. CDR3 sequence (DNA): TGCAGCGTTGTGACTCCTGGTAAGGACAACGTCCTGACTTTC.

This chain connects TRBV5-4 to TRBJ2-7; 9 nucleotides match TRBD1. From germline, CDR1 is SGHNT and CDR2 YYREEE (reference sequence). This CDR3 spans 15 amino acids. With 0 bases clipped from V and 2 bases from J, the junction kept 3 bases outside the gene matches. Here the CDR3 reads CASSLAGTGTYEQYF. The CDR3 coding sequence is TGTGCCAGCAGCTTGGCCGGGACAGGGACCTACGAGCAGTACTTC.

This chain links TRBV3-1 (or the pseudogene TRBV3-2) with TRBJ2-1, with 13 nucleotides matching TRBD2. The CDR3 loop spans 14 amino acids. Germline assignment: CDR1 LGHDT and CDR2 YNNKEL (reference sequence). Losses at the gene ends were 1 base for V and 13 bases for J; bases not matched to a gene: 4. The CDR3 region has the DNA TGTGCCAGCAGCCAAGGGACTAGCGGGAGTTCCCAGTTCTTC. Encoded protein: CASSQGTSGSSQFF.

This chain joins TRBV7-2 and TRBJ2-1, with 10 positions matching TRBD2. With 0 bases clipped from V and 2 bases from J, the junction kept 10 bases outside the gene matches. The CDR3 sequence is 19 residues long. Germline lookup yields CDR1 SGHTA and CDR2 FQGNSA. CDR3 sequence (DNA): TGTGCCAGCAGCTTAGCGGGGTCTAGCGGGAGTATCCCCTACAATGAGCAGTTCTTC. Its protein product is CASSLAGSSGSIPYNEQFF. Full variable domain (rest looked up from reference TRBV7-2 and TRBJ2-1): GAGVSQSPSNKVTEKGKDVELRCDPISGHTALYWYRQSLGQGLEFLIYFQGNSAPDKSGLPSDRFSAERTGGSVSTLTIQRTQQEDSAVYLCASSLAGSSGSIPYNEQFFGPGTRLTVL.

The chain couples TRBV4-3 to TRBJ2-1; 12 bases line up with TRBD2. V gave up 1 base and J gave up 14 bases; unmatched junction bases: 9. The CDR3 loop spans 15 amino acids. Germline V gene sequence: CDR1 LGHNA, CDR2 YSLEER. The DNA for the CDR3 is TGCGCCAGCAGCCAAGGATTAACTAGCGGGAGGAGGGAGTTCTTC. This sequence encodes CASSQGLTSGRREFF.

The chain has TRBV5-1 and TRBJ1-2; 9 bases map to TRBD1. V shed 4 bases and J 2 bases; nucleotides not matched to a gene: 6. Germline values: CDR1 SGHRS, CDR2 YFSETQ. The CDR3 is 15 residues long. The CDR3, as DNA: TGCGCCAGCAGCGAGAGGACAGGGGCGAACTATGGCTACACCTTC. Translated, it gives CASSERTGANYGYTF.

The chain carries TRBV7-9 and TRBJ1-5; 8 bases are shared with TRBD1. Losses at the gene ends were 5 bases for V and 2 bases for J; bases not matched to a gene: 2. There are 14 residues in the CDR3. Germline V lookup: CDR1 SEHNR, CDR2 FQNEAQ (reference sequence). The CDR3 loop reads CASSQDRGNQPQHF. CDR3 coding DNA: TGTGCCAGCAGCCAGGACAGGGGCAATCAGCCCCAGCATTTT.

The rearrangement links TRBV28 to TRBJ2-5; D remains unclear. Trimming left V 2 bases short and J 2 bases short, with 3 bases between. The CDR3 sequence is 12 residues long. Germline CDR1 is MDHEN and CDR2 is SYDVKM. CDR3 coding DNA: TGTGCCAGCAGTTTACAGCAAGAGACCCAGTACTTC. It is translated as CASSLQQETQYF.

The chain is built from TRBV3-1 (or the pseudogene TRBV3-2) and TRBJ2-1; 9 nucleotides agree with TRBD2. The CDR3 consists of 18 residues. Germline V gene data show CDR1 as LGHDT and CDR2 as YNNKEL (reference sequence). V shed 0 bases and J 8 bases; nucleotides not matched to a gene: 14. The CDR3 nucleotides are TGTGCCAGCAGCCAAGATCAGAGGAGGCGGGGGGGCCGGCATGAGCAGTTCTTC. Encoded protein: CASSQDQRRRGGRHEQFF.

In DNA, the CDR3 is TGTGCCAGCAGCCAATTCAAGGGGTACACTGAAGCTTTCTTT. As protein: CASSQFKGYTEAFF. This chain joins TRBV14 and TRBJ1-1; D possibly corresponds to TRBD1 (5 bases). The CDR3 spans 14 residues. Trimming stripped 2 bases from V and 3 bases from J, with 10 bases between. CDR1 and CDR2 from the germline V gene are SGHDN and FVKESK.

The chain uses TRBV27 and TRBJ1-2; 7 bases agree with TRBD1. The ends lost 5 bases at V and 2 bases at J; junction bases unmatched: 8. The CDR3 runs to 15 residues. Germline V gene sequence: CDR1 MNHEY, CDR2 SMNVEV (reference sequence). In nucleotides, the CDR3 is TGTGCCAGCAGTGCCCGACAGGGAATAAACTATGGCTACACCTTC. It encodes CASSARQGINYGYTF.

The chain links TRBV4-3 to TRBJ1-1; 11 bases agree with TRBD1. Germline values: CDR1 LGHNA, CDR2 YSLEER. V lost 4 bases and J lost 5; bases outside the gene matches: 6. This CDR3 has 15 residues. The CDR3 sequence: CASSRGTGGWTEAFF. In DNA form, the CDR3 reads TGCGCCAGCAGCCGAGGGACAGGGGGATGGACTGAAGCTTTCTTT.

The J gene is TRBJ1-5, the V gene TRBV20-1; 9 positions agree with TRBD1. The germline gives CDR1 DFQATT, CDR2 SNEGSKA (reference sequence). Unmatched junction bases numbered 5, after V lost 3 bases and J lost 2 bases. CDR3 size: 15 residues. Here the CDR3 reads CSASVQGAGNQPQHF. As DNA, the CDR3 is TGCAGTGCTAGTGTACAGGGGGCTGGCAATCAGCCCCAGCATTTT.

The table lists this clone with a count of one. J is TRBJ1-2 and V is TRBV7-8; D is perhaps TRBD1 (6 bases). CDR3 size: 15 residues. The V gene lost 1 base and the J gene lost 5 bases, with 14 bases spanning the gap. Germline V gene lookup returns CDR1 SGHVS and CDR2 FQNEAQ. DNA for the CDR3: TGTGCCAGCAGCTTAGGGTCGAACCAGGGGTATGGCTACACCTTC. Amino acids: CASSLGSNQGYGYTF.